Shown below are 17 T cell receptor beta chains from a single sample sequenced in a study of T-cell reconstitution after alpha-beta-depleted transplantation in children. Unique molecular identifiers tagged the TCRbeta library. Each CDR3 protein gets one entry after TCRdb re-called the PCR reads with MiXCR. This table has about 870,000 distinct CDR3 sequences, roughly 16% appearing once. The starting material was PBMCs, mostly from graft donor cells, obtained 360 days after TCRalphabeta/CD19-depleted stem cell transplant. These receptors originate from a male patient between 5 and 17 years old who had a stem cell transplant for acute lymphoblastic leukemia, so the T cells may come from the graft donor.

This clonotype has more than one count but fewer than ten. J is TRBJ1-4 and V is TRBV7-9; D is uncertain. V lost 2 bases and J lost 4, with 8 bases in between. The germline V gene encodes CDR1 SEHNR and CDR2 FQNEAQ (reference sequence). The CDR3 length is 14 residues. For the CDR3, the DNA is TGTGCCAGCAGCTTAAAGTCTTTTAATGAAAAACTGTTTTTT. Residues: CASSLKSFNEKLFF.

The chain joins TRBV14 to TRBJ2-7; 10 bases fit TRBD2. The J segment lost 4 bases and the V segment lost 3 bases, leaving 3 bases of the junction unmatched. The CDR3 consists of 14 residues. Looked up from germline, CDR1 is SGHDN and CDR2 is FVKESK. Written as DNA, the CDR3 is TGTGCCAGCAGCCAGACTAGCGGGCTTTACGAGCAGTACTTC. Encoded protein: CASSQTSGLYEQYF. Full variable domain (rest looked up from reference TRBV14 and TRBJ2-7): EAGVTQFPSHSVIEKGQTVTLRCDPISGHDNLYWYRRVMGKEIKFLLHFVKESKQDESGMPNNRFLAERTGGTYSTLKVQPAELEDSGVYFCASSQTSGLYEQYFGPGTRLTVT.

Many counts were recorded for this clonotype. The V gene is TRBV10-2, the J gene TRBJ2-3, with D possibly matching TRBD2 (6 bases). Germline CDR1 WSHSY, CDR2 SAAADI. The germline V and J ends were trimmed by 8 bases and 1 base, with 16 bases remaining between them. The CDR3 consists of 15 residues. CDR3 protein: CASSTTRLGTDTQYF. The DNA of the CDR3 is TGCGCCAGCTCCACGACTAGATTAGGCACAGATACGCAGTATTTT.

A few counts support this clonotype. The V gene is TRBV7-9, the J gene TRBJ1-2; D is ambiguous. The germline V and J ends were trimmed by 1 base and 6 bases, with 12 bases remaining between them. The CDR3 spans 14 residues. CDR1 and CDR2 (germline): SEHNR, FQNEAQ (reference sequence). The CDR3 spells CASSLEGNVDGYTF. CDR3 in DNA: TGTGCCAGCAGCTTAGAGGGAAACGTTGATGGCTACACCTTC.

The genes are TRBV3-1 and TRBJ1-2; 12 bases map to TRBD1. CDR3 length: 15 residues. Germline V lookup: CDR1 LGHDT, CDR2 YNNKEL (reference sequence). The junction had 5 bases not matched to a gene; V was cut back by 2 bases and J by 7 bases. In DNA, the CDR3 is TGTGCCAGCAGCCAAAGGGACAGGGGGCGAGGTGGCTACACCTTC. Translating gives CASSQRDRGRGGYTF.

This clonotype has only a few counts. The V call is TRBV7-2, the J call TRBJ1-1; 8 bases agree with TRBD1. The CDR3 spans 17 residues. The V gene end was trimmed by 0 bases and the J gene end by 5 bases; junction bases not matched to a gene: 11. Germline V gives CDR1 SGHTA, CDR2 FQGNSA. The CDR3 DNA is TGTGCCAGCAGCTTAGCCAGGGGGCATCAGGTGGTAACTGAAGCTTTCTTT. Its protein product is CASSLARGHQVVTEAFF.

The genes are TRBV7-6 and TRBJ2-7; TRBD1 might be the D (6 bases). Deletions cut 6 bases from V and 6 bases from J, with 12 bases between. The germline CDR1 and CDR2 sequences are SGHVS and FNYEAQ. This CDR3 spans 12 amino acids. The CDR3 DNA sequence: TGTGCCAGCAGTTGGGACACCTCCGAGCAGTACTTC. Its translation: CASSWDTSEQYF.

This clonotype was recorded many times. CDR3 sequence: CASSYADSYYGYTF. The CDR3 nucleotides read TGTGCCAGCAGTTACGCCGACAGCTACTATGGCTACACCTTC. The genes are TRBV27 and TRBJ1-2; D possibly corresponds to TRBD1 (5 bases). The germline gives CDR1 MNHEY, CDR2 SMNVEV (reference sequence). This CDR3 is 14 amino acids long. Trimming pared 4 bases from V and 3 bases from J, leaving 12 bases between.

The CDR3 region has the DNA TGCAGTGCTAGAGACCCTCTCCGGGACAGGGGTGAAGCTTTCTTT. Translated, it gives CSARDPLRDRGEAFF. The chain joins TRBV20-1 to TRBJ1-1; 10 nucleotides match TRBD1. Germline trimming cut 0 bases from V and 7 bases from J; bases unmatched to any gene: 8. This CDR3 spans 15 amino acids. CDR1 DFQATT and CDR2 SNEGSKA come from the germline V gene (reference sequence).

V gene TRBV5-1 combines with J gene TRBJ2-5; the match to TRBD2 covers 7 bases. This CDR3 spans 15 amino acids. Trimming cost V 7 bases and J 2 bases; bases outside gene matches: 11. In germline, CDR1 is SGHRS, CDR2 YFSETQ. CDR3 DNA: TGCGCCAGCTCGACCGGGGGGAGAGTTCAAGAGACCCAGTACTTC. Its protein product is CASSTGGRVQETQYF.

The J gene is TRBJ2-5, the V gene TRBV12-3 or TRBV12-4; 8 bases are shared with TRBD2. Trimming cost V 5 bases and J 3 bases; bases outside gene matches: 8. The CDR3 sequence is 15 residues long. CDR3 DNA: TGTGCCAGCAGTCCCACTAGCGGTGCTAAAGAGACCCAGTACTTC. Protein sequence: CASSPTSGAKETQYF.

This sequence joins TRBV20-1 and TRBJ1-4; 10 bases are a match to TRBD1. In germline, CDR1 is DFQATT, CDR2 SNEGSKA (reference sequence). CDR3 size: 15 residues. The V segment lost 0 bases and the J segment 8 bases; nucleotides outside the gene matches: 6. The CDR3: CSAREVGQGNEKLFF. The CDR3 nucleotides are TGCAGTGCTAGAGAGGTGGGACAGGGGAACGAAAAACTGTTTTTT.

V and J are TRBV29-1 and TRBJ2-1; 7 bases map to TRBD2. Germline V gives CDR1 SQVTM, CDR2 ANQGSEA. This CDR3 contains 13 residues. V trimming: 6 bases; J trimming: 8 bases; junction bases outside the gene matches: 10. In nucleotides, the CDR3 is TGCAGCGTGTTGGCGGGAGTCCTGCATGAGCAGTTCTTC. Encoded protein: CSVLAGVLHEQFF.

This clonotype was seen repeatedly, ten times or more. V and J are TRBV7-2 and TRBJ2-7, with unresolved D. Trimming cost V 1 base and J 12 bases, with 10 bases left between them. The V gene's germline CDR1 is SGHTA and CDR2 FQGNSA. The CDR3 has 11 residues. The CDR3 spells CASSLVGVPYF. CDR3 coding DNA: TGTGCCAGCAGCTTAGTTGGAGTCCCGTACTTC.

V usage is TRBV20-1 and J usage is TRBJ2-7; D might be TRBD1 (6 bases). This CDR3 is built from 14 residues. The germline V gene has CDR1 DFQATT and CDR2 SNEGSKA (reference sequence). V was cut by 3 bases and J by 2 bases, with 14 bases left in between. Here the CDR3 DNA reads TGCAGTGCTAGCAGGGGCAGCGTCCCCTACGAGCAGTACTTC. Its translation is CSASRGSVPYEQYF.

As DNA, the CDR3 is TGCAGTGCTAGAGATCGTGGGACAGGGACCTACGAGCAGTACTTC. Translated, it gives CSARDRGTGTYEQYF. This chain uses TRBV20-1 with TRBJ2-7; 9 bases are shared with TRBD1. The germline gives CDR1 DFQATT, CDR2 SNEGSKA (reference sequence). The CDR3 covers 15 residues. The J segment lost 2 bases and the V segment lost 0 bases, leaving 5 bases of the junction unmatched.

The rearrangement uses TRBV7-2 and TRBJ2-1; D gene unclear. Germline loops: CDR1 SGHTA, CDR2 FQGNSA. V was clipped by 4 bases and J by 4 bases, with 14 bases between them. The CDR3 consists of 15 residues. CDR3 DNA: TGTGCCAGCAGCTACGTACATCAAACGTACAATGAGCAGTTCTTC. Protein: CASSYVHQTYNEQFF. Combining the CDR3 with reference TRBV7-2 and TRBJ2-1 gives the whole variable domain GAGVSQSPSNKVTEKGKDVELRCDPISGHTALYWYRQSLGQGLEFLIYFQGNSAPDKSGLPSDRFSAERTGGSVSTLTIQRTQQEDSAVYLCASSYVHQTYNEQFFGPGTRLTVL.